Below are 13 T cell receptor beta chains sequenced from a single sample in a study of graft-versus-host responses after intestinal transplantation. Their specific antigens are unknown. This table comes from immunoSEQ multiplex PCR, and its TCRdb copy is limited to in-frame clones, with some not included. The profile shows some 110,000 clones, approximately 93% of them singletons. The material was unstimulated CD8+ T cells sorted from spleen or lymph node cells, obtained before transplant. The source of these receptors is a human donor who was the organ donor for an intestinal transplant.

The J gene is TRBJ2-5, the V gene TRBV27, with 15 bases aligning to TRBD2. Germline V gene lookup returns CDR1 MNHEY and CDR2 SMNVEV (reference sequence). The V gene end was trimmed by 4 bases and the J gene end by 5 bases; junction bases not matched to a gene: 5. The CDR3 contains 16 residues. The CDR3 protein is CASSSRTSGRGETQYF. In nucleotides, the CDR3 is TGTGCCAGCAGTTCCAGGACTAGCGGGAGGGGTGAGACCCAGTACTTC.

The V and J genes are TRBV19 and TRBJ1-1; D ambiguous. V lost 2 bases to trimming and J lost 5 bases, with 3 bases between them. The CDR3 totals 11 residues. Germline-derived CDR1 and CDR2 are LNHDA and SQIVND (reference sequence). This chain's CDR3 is CASSIWTEAFF. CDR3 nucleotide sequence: TGTGCCAGTAGTATATGGACTGAAGCTTTCTTT.

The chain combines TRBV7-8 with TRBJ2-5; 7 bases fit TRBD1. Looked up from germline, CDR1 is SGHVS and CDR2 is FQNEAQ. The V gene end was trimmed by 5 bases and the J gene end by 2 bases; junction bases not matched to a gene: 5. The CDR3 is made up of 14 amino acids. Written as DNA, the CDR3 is TGTGCCAGCAGCCCCACAGGGGCACAAGAGACCCAGTACTTC. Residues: CASSPTGAQETQYF. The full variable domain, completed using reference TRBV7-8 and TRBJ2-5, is GAGVSQSPRYKVAKRGQDVALRCDPISGHVSLFWYQQALGQGPEFLTYFQNEAQLDKSGLPSDRFFAERPEGSVSTLKIQRTQQEDSAVYLCASSPTGAQETQYFGPGTRLLVL.

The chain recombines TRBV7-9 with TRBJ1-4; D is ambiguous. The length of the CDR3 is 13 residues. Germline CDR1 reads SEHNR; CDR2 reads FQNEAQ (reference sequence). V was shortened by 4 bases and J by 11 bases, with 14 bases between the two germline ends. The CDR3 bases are TGTGCCAGCAGCTCCCTCGTGGTGGATAAACTGTTTTTT. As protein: CASSSLVVDKLFF.

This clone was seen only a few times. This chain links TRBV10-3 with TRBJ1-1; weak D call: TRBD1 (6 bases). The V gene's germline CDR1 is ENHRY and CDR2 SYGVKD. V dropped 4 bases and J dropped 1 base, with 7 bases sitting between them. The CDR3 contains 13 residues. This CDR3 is CAISAGQNTEAFF. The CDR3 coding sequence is TGTGCCATCAGTGCGGGACAGAACACTGAAGCTTTCTTT.

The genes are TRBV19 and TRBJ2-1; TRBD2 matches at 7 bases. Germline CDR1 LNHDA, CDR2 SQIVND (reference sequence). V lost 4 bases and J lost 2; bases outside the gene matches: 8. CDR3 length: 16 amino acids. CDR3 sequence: CASSTSSGNAYNEQFF. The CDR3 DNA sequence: TGTGCCAGTAGTACCTCGAGCGGGAACGCCTACAATGAGCAGTTCTTC.

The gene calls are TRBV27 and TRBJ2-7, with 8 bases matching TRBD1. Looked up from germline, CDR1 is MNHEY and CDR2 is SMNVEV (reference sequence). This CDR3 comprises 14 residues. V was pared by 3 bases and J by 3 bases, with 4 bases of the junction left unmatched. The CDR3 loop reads CASSFADRVYEQYF. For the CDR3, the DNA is TGTGCCAGCAGTTTTGCGGACAGGGTCTACGAGCAGTACTTC.

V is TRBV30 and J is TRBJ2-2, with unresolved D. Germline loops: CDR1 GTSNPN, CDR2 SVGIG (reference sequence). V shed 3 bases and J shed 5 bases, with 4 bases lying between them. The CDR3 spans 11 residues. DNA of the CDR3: TGTGCCTGGAGAGTAACCGGGGAGCTGTTTTTT. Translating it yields CAWRVTGELFF.

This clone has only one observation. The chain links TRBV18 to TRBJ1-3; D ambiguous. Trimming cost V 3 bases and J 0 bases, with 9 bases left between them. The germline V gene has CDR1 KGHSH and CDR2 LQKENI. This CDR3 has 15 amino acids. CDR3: CASSPRPSSGNTIYF. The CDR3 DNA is TGTGCCAGCTCACCTCGGCCCTCCTCTGGAAACACCATATATTTT.

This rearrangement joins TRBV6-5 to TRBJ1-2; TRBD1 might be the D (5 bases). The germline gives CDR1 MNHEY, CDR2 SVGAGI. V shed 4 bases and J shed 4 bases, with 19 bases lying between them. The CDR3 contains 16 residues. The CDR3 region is CASSSTYTGKGYGYTF. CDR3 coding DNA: TGTGCCAGCAGTTCCACATATACAGGAAAAGGCTATGGCTACACCTTC.

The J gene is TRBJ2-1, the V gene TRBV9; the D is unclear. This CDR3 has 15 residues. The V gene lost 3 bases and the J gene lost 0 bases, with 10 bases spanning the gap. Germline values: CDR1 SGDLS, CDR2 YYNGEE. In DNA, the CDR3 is TGTGCCAGCAGCGCACTACCGGACTCCTACAATGAGCAGTTCTTC. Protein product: CASSALPDSYNEQFF. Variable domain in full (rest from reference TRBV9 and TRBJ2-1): DSGVTQTPKHLITATGQRVTLRCSPRSGDLSVYWYQQSLDQGLQFLIQYYNGEERAKGNILERFSAQQFPDLHSELNLSSLELGDSALYFCASSALPDSYNEQFFGPGTRLTVL.

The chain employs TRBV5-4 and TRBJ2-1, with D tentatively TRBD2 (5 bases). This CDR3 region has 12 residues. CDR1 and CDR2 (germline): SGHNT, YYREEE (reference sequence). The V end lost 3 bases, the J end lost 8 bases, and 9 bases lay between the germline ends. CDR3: CASSSPSYEQFF. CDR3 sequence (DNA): TGTGCCAGCAGCTCGCCTAGCTATGAGCAGTTCTTC.

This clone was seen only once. The CDR3 loop reads CASSQTGTSGETQYF. CDR3 sequence (DNA): TGTGCCAGCAGCCAAACAGGGACGAGCGGGGAGACCCAGTACTTC. This chain joins TRBV14 and TRBJ2-5, with D perhaps matching TRBD1 or TRBD2 (6 bases each). The CDR3 loop spans 15 amino acids. V lost 2 bases to trimming and J lost 5 bases, with 15 bases between them. Germline CDR1 is SGHDN and CDR2 is FVKESK. The full variable domain, completed using reference TRBV14 and TRBJ2-5, is EAGVTQFPSHSVIEKGQTVTLRCDPISGHDNLYWYRRVMGKEIKFLLHFVKESKQDESGMPNNRFLAERTGGTYSTLKVQPAELEDSGVYFCASSQTGTSGETQYFGPGTRLLVL.